This T cell receptor (beta chain) was captured in a study of cytomegalovirus exposure and HLA in healthy donors. About the study: Samples from HLA-typed donors yielded 65 million to 90 million unique TCRs in an early data release.

Concerning this clone: Its antigen is still unknown.

Study-level points and caveats: A later analysis, which compared TCR beta chains of equal frequency, found the HLA-associated ones more clonally expanded. Beyond CMV serostatus, there was no information to go on about immune exposure. Segments of the TCR beta V type were, in most cases, productive about 87% or about 30% of the time in an earlier analysis.

A multiplex PCR was run with 60 Vbeta primers and 13 Jbeta primers. TCRdb keeps only in-frame clones here, not all; method: immunoSEQ multiplex PCR. The sample lists approximately 290,000 clones, about four fifths seen once, with roughly 0.3% in the top ten. Specimen: PBMCs. The sequence came from a girl under 10 years old in good health and CMV-seronegative.

The CDR3 is CASSPNPGLAGGTDTQYF. The CDR3 region has the DNA TGTGCCAGCAGCCCCAATCCGGGACTAGCGGGGGGCACAGATACGCAGTATTTT. The gene calls are TRBV4-2 and TRBJ2-3; TRBD2 matches 14 bases. Trimming removed 4 bases from V and 1 base from J; junction bases left unmatched: 7. Germline V gene sequence: CDR1 LGHNA, CDR2 YNFKEQ. The CDR3 consists of 18 residues.